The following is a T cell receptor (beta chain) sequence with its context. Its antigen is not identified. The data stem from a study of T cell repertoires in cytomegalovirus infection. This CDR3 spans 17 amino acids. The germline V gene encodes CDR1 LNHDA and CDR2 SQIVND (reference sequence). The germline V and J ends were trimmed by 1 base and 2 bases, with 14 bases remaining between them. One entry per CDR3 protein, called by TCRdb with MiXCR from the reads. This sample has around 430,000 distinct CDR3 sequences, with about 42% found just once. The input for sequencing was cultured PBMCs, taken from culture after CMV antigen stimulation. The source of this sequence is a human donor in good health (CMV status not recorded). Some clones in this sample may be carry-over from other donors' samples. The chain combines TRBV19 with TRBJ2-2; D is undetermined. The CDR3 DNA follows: TGTGCCAGTAGTATAGCTGGGCAGGCCACAAACACCGGGGAGCTGTTTTTT. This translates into CASSIAGQATNTGELFF.